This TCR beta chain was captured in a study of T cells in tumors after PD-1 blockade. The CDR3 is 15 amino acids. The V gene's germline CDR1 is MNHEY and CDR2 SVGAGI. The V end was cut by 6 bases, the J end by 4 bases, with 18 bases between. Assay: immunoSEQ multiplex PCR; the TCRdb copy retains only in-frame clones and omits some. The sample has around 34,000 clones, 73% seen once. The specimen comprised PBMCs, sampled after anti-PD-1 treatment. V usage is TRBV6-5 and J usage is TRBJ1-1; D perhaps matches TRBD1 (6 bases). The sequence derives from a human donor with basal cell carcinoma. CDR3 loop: CASSQRGVSGTEAFF. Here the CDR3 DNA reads TGTGCCAGCAGCCAAAGGGGGGTCTCAGGCACTGAAGCTTTCTTT.